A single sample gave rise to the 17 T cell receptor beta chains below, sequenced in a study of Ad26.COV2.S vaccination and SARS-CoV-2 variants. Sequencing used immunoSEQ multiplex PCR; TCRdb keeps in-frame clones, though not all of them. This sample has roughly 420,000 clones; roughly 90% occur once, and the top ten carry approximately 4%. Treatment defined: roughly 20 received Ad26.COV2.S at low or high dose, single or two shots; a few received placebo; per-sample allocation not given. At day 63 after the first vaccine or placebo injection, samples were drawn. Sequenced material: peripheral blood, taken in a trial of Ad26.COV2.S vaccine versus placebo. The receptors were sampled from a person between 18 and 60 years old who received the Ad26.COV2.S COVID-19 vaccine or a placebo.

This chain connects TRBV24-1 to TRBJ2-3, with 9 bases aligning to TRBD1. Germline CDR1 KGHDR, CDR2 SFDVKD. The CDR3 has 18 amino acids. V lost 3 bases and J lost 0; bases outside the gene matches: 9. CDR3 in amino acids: CATSDGGQGLTSTDTQYF. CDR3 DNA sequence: TGTGCCACCAGTGATGGGGGACAGGGCCTCACTAGCACAGATACGCAGTATTTT.

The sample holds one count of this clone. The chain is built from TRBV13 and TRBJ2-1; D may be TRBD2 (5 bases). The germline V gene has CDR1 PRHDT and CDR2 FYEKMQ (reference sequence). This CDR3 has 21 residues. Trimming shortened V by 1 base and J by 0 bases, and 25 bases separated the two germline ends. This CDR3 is CASSLAFGGPLRASSYNEQFF. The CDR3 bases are TGTGCCAGCAGCTTAGCTTTCGGCGGGCCCCTGCGGGCCAGCTCCTACAATGAGCAGTTCTTC.

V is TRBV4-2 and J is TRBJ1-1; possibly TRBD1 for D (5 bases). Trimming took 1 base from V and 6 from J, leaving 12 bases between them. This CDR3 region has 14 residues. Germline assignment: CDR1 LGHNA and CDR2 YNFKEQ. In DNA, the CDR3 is TGTGCCAGCAGCCAAGGAACAGGAACCGCTGAAGCTTTCTTT. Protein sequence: CASSQGTGTAEAFF.

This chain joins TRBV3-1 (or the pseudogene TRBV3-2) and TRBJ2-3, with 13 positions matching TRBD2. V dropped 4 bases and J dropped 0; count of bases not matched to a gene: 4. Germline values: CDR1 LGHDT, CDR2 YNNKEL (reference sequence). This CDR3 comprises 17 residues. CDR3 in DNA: TGTGCCAGCAGCCGGACTAGCGGGGGCCTGAGCACAGATACGCAGTATTTT. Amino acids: CASSRTSGGLSTDTQYF.

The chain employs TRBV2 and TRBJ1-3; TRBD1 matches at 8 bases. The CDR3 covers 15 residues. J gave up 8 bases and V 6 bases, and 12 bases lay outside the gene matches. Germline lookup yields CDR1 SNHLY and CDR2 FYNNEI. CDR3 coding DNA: TGTGCCAGCAGCGCCACAGGGGGTAAAGGGGACACCATATATTTT. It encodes CASSATGGKGDTIYF.

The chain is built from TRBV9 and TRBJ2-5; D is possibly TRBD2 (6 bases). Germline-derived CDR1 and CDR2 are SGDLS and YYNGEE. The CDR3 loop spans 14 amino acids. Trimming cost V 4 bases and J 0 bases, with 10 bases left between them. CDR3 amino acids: CASSFRGNQETQYF. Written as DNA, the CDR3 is TGTGCCAGCAGCTTTCGGGGGAACCAAGAGACCCAGTACTTC. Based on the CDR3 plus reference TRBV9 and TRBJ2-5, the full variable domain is DSGVTQTPKHLITATGQRVTLRCSPRSGDLSVYWYQQSLDQGLQFLIQYYNGEERAKGNILERFSAQQFPDLHSELNLSSLELGDSALYFCASSFRGNQETQYFGPGTRLLVL.

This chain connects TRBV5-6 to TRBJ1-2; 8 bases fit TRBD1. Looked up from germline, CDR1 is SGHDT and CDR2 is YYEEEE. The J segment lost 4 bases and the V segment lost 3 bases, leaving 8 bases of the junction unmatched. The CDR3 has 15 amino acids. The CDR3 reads CASSWLDREGYGYTF. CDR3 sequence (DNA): TGTGCCAGCAGCTGGTTGGACAGGGAAGGCTATGGCTACACCTTC.

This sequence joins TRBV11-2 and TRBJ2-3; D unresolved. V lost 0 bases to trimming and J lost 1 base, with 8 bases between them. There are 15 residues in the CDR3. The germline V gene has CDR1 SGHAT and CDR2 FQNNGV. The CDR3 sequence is CASSLEPGRTDTQYF. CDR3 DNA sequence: TGTGCCAGCAGCTTAGAACCCGGCCGCACAGATACGCAGTATTTT.

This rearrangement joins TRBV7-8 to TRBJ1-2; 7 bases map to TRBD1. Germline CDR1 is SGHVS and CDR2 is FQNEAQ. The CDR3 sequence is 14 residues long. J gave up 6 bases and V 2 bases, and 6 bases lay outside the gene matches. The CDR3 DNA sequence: TGTGCCAGCAGCTTAATCAGGGGGGAGGATGGCTACACCTTC. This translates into CASSLIRGEDGYTF.

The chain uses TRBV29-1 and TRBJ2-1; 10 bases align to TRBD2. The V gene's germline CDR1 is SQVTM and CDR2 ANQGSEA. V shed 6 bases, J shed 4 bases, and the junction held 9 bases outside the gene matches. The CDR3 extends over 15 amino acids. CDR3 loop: CSVATSGVQYNEQFF. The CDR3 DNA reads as TGCAGCGTAGCCACTAGCGGGGTACAGTACAATGAGCAGTTCTTC.

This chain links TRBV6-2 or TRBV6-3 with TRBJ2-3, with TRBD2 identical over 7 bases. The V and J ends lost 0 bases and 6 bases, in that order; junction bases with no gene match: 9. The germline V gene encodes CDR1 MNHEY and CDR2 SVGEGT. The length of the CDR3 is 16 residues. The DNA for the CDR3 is TGTGCCAGCAGTTACTCGGCCGGTGGGGGGGATGATACGCAGTATTTT. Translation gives CASSYSAGGGDDTQYF.

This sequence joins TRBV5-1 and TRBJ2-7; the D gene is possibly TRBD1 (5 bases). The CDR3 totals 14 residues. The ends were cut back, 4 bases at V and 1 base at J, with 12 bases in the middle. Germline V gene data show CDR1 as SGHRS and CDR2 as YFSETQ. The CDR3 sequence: CASSTAQGSYEQYF. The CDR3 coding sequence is TGCGCCAGCAGCACCGCCCAGGGATCCTACGAGCAGTACTTC.

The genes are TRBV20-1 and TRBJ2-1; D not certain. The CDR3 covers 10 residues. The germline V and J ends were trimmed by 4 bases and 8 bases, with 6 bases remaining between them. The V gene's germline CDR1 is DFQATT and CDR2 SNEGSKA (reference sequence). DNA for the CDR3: TGCAGTGCTATATTCCATGAGCAGTTCTTC. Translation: CSAIFHEQFF.

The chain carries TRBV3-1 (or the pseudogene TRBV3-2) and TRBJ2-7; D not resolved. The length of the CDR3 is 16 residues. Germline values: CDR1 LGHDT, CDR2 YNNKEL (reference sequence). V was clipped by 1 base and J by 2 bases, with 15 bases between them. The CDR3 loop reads CASSQGSGQRAYEQYF. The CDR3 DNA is TGTGCCAGCAGCCAAGGGTCGGGCCAACGGGCCTACGAGCAGTACTTC.

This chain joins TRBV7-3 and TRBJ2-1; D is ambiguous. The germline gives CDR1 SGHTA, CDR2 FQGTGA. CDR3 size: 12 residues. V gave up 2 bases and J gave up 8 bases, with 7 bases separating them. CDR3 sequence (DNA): TGTGCCAGCAGCTTAGGGTGGGATGAGCAGTTCTTC. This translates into CASSLGWDEQFF.

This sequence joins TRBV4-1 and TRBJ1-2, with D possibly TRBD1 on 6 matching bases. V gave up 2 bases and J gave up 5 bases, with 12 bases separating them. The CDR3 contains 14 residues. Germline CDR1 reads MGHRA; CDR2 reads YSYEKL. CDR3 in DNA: TGCGCCAGCAGCCAACCAACAGGGAAGTATGGCTACACCTTC. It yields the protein CASSQPTGKYGYTF.

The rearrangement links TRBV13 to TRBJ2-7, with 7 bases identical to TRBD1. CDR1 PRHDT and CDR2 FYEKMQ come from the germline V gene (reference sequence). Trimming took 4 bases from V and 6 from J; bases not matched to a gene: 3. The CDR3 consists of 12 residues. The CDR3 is CASSSGTAEQYF. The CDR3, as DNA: TGTGCCAGCAGCTCCGGGACAGCCGAGCAGTACTTC.